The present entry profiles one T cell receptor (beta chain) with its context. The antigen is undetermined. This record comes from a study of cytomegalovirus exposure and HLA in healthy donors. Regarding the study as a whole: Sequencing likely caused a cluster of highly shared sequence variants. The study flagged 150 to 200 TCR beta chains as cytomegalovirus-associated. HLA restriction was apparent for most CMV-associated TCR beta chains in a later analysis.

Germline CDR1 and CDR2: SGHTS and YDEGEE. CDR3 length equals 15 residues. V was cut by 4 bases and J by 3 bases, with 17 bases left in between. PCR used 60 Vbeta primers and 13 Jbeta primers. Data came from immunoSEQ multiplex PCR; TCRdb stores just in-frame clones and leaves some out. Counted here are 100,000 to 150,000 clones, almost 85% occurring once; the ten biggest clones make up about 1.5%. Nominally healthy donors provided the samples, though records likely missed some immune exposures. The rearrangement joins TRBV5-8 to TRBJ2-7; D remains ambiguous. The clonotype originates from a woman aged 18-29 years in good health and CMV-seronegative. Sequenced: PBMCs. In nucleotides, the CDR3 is TGTGCCAGCAGCCCTTTTTTAGGCCAGCGCTACGAGCAGTACTTC. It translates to CASSPFLGQRYEQYF.